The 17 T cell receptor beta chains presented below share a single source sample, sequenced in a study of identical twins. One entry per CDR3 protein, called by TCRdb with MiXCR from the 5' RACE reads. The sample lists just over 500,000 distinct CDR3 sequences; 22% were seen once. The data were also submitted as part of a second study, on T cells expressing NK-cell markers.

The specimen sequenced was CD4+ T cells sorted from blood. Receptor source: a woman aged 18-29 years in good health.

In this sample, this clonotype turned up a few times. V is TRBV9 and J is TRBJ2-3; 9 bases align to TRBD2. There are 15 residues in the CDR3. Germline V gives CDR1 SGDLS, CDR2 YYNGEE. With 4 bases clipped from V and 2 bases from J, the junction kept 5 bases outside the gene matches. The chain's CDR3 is CASSPWTSDTDTQYF. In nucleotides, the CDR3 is TGTGCCAGCAGCCCATGGACTAGCGACACAGATACGCAGTATTTT.

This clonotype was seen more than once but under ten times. The chain's CDR3 is CASSYQGRGSPLHF. The CDR3 nucleotides are TGTGCCAGCAGTTACCAGGGAAGGGGTTCACCCCTCCACTTT. The chain joins TRBV6-5 to TRBJ1-6; TRBD1 might be the D (5 bases). The CDR3 spans 14 residues. V dropped 2 bases and J dropped 9 bases, with 11 bases sitting between them. Germline V gene sequence: CDR1 MNHEY, CDR2 SVGAGI.

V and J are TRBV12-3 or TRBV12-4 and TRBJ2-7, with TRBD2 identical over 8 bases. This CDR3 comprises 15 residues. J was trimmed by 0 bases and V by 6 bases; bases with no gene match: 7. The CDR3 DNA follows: TGTGCCAGCAGCCCCCGGGGGGGTAACTCCTACGAGCAGTACTTC. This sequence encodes CASSPRGGNSYEQYF.

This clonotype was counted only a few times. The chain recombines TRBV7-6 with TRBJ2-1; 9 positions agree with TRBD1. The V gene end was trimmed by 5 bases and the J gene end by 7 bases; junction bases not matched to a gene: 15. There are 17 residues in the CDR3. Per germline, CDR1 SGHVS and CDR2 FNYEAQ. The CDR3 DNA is TGTGCCAGCAGCCTAGAAGGGAGGGACAGGGTGTATAATGAGCAGTTCTTC. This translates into CASSLEGRDRVYNEQFF.

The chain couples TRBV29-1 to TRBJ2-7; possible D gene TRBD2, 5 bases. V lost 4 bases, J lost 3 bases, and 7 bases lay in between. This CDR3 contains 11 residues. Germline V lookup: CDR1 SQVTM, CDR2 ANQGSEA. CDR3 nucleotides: TGCAGCGTTGCCGAGGGCTACGAGCAGTACTTC. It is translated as CSVAEGYEQYF.

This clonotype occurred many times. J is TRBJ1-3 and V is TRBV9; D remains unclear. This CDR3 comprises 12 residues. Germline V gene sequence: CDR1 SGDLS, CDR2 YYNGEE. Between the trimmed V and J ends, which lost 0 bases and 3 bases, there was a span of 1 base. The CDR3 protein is CASSVDGNTIYF. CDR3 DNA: TGTGCCAGCAGCGTAGATGGAAACACCATATATTTT. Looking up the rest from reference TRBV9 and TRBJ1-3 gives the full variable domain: DSGVTQTPKHLITATGQRVTLRCSPRSGDLSVYWYQQSLDQGLQFLIQYYNGEERAKGNILERFSAQQFPDLHSELNLSSLELGDSALYFCASSVDGNTIYFGEGSWLTVV.

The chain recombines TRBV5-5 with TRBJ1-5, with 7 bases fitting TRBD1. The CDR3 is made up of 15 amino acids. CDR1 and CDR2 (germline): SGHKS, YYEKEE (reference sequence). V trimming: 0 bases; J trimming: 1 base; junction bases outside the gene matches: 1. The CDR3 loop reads CASSLARGSNQPQHF. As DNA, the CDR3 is TGTGCCAGCAGCTTGGCCAGGGGGAGCAATCAGCCCCAGCATTTT.

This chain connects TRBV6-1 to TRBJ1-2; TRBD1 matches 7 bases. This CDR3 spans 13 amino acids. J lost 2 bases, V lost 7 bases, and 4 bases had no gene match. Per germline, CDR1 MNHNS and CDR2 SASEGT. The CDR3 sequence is CASIGTENYGYTF. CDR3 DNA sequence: TGTGCCAGCATCGGGACAGAGAACTATGGCTACACCTTC.

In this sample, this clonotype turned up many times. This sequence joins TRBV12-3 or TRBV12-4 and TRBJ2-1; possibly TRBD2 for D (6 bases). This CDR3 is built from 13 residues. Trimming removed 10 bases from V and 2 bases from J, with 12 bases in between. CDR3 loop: CATRELAYNEQFF. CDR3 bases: TGTGCCACACGGGAGTTGGCCTACAATGAGCAGTTCTTC.

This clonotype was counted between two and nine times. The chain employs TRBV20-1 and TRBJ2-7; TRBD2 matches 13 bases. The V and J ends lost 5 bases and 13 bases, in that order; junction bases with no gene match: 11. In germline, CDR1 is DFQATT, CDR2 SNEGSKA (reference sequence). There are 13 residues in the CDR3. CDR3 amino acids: CSALSGLAGSCYF. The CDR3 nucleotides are TGCAGTGCTCTGTCGGGACTAGCGGGATCATGTTACTTC.

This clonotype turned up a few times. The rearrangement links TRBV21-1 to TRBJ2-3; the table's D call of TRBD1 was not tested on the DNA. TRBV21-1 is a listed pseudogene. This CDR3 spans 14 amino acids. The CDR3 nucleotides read TGTGCCAGGGTCCCGTTGGGCTCCACAGATACGCAGTATTTT. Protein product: CARVPLGSTDTQYF.

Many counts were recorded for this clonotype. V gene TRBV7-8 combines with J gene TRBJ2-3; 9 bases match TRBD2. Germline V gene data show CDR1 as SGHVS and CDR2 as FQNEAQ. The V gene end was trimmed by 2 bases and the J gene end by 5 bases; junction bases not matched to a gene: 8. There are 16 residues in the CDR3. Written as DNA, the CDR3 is TGTGCCAGCAGCTTAAAGCGGGGGGTGGGAGGAGATACGCAGTATTTT. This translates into CASSLKRGVGGDTQYF. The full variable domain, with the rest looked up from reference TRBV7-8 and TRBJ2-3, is GAGVSQSPRYKVAKRGQDVALRCDPISGHVSLFWYQQALGQGPEFLTYFQNEAQLDKSGLPSDRFFAERPEGSVSTLKIQRTQQEDSAVYLCASSLKRGVGGDTQYFGPGTRLTVL.

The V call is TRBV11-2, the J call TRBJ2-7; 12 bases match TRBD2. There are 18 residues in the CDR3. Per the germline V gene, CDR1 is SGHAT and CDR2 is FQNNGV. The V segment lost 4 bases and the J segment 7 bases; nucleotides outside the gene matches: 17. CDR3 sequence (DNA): TGTGCCAGCAGCTCGCTAGGACTAGCGGGGCCTCCTAGAAAGGAGCAGTACTTC. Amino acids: CASSSLGLAGPPRKEQYF.

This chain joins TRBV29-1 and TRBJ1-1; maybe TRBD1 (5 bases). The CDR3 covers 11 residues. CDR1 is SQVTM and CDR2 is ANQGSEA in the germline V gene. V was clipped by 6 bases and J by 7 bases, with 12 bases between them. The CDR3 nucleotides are TGCAGCGTGAAGGACATGGATGAAGCTTTCTTT. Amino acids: CSVKDMDEAFF.

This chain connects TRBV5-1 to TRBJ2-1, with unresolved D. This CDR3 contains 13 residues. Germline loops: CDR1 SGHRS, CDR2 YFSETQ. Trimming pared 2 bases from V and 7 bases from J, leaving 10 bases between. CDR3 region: CASSFEGWNEQFF. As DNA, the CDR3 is TGCGCCAGCAGCTTCGAAGGGTGGAATGAGCAGTTCTTC.

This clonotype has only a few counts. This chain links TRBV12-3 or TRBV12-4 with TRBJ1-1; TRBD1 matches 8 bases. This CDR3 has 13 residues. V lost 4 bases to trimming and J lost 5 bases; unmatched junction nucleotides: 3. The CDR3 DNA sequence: TGTGCCAGCAGTTCGGGACAGGCGACTGAAGCTTTCTTT. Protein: CASSSGQATEAFF.

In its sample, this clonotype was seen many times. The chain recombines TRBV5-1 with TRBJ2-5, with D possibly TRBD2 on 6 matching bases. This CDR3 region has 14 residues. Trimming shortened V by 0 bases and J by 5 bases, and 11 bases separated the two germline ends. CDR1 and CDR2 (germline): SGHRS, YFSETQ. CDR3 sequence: CASSLVLAQETQYF. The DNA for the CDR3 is TGCGCCAGCAGCTTGGTCCTAGCGCAGGAGACCCAGTACTTC.